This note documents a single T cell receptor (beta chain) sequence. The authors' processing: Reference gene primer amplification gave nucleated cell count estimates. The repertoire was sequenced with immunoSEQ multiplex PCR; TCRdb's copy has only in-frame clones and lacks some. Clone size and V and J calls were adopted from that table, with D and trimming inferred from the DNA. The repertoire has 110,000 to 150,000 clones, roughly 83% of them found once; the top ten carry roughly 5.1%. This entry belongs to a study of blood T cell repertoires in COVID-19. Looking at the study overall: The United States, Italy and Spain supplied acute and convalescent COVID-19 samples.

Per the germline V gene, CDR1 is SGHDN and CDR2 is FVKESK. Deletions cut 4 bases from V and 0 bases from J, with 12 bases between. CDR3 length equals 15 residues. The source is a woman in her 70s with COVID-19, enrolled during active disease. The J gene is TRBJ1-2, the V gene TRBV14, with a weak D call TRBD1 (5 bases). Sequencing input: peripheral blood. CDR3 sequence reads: CASSLNRNTNYGYTF. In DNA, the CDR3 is TGTGCCAGCAGCCTAAACAGGAATACTAACTATGGCTACACCTTC.